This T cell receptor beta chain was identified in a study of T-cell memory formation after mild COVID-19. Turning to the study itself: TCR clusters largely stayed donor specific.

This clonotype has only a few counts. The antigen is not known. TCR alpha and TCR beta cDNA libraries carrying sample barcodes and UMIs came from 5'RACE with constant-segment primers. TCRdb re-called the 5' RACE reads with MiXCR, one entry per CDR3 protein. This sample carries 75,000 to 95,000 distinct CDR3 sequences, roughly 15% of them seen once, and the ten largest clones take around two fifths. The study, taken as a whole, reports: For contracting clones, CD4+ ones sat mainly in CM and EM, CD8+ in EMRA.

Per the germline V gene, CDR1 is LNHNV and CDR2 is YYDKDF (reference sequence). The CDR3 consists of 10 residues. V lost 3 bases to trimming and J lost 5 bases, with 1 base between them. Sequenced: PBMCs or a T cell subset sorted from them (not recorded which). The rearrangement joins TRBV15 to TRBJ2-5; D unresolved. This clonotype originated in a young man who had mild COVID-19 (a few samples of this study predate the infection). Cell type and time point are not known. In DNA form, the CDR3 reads TGTGCCACCAGCAGCGAGACCCAGTACTTC. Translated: CATSSETQYF. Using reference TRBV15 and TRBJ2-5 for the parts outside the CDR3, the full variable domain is DAMVIQNPRYQVTQFGKPVTLSCSQTLNHNVMYWYQQKSSQAPKLLFHYYDKDFNNEADTPDNFQSRRPNTSFCFLDIRSPGLGDTAMYLCATSSETQYFGPGTRLLVL.